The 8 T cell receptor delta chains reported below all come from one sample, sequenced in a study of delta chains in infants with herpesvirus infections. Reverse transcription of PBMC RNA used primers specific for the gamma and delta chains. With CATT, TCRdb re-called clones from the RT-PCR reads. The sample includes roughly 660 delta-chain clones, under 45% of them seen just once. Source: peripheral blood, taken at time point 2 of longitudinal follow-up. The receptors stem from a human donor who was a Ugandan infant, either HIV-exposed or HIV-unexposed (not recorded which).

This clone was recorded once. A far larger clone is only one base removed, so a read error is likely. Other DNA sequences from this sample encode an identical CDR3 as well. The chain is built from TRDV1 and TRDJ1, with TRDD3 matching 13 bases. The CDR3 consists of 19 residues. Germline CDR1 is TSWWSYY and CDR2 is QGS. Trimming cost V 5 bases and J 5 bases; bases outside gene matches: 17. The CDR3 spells CALGTRSLRYWGIRDKLIF. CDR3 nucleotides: TGTGCTCTTGGGACCCGTTCCCTGCGGTACTGGGGGATACGGGATAAACTCATCTTT.

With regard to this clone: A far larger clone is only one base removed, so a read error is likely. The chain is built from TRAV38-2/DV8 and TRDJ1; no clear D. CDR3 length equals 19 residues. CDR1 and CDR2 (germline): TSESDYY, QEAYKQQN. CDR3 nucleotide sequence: TGTGCTTATAGGAGCGCGGGCCCACGTCGCCCCACGTACACCGTTAAACTCATCTTT. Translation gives CAYRSAGPRRPTYTVKLIF.

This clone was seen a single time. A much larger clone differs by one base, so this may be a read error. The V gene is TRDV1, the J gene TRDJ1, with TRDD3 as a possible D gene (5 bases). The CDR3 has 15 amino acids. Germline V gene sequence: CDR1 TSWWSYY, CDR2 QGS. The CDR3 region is CALGELWINTNKLIF. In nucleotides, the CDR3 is TGTGCTCTTGGGGAACTGTGGATAAACACCAATAAACTCATCTTT.

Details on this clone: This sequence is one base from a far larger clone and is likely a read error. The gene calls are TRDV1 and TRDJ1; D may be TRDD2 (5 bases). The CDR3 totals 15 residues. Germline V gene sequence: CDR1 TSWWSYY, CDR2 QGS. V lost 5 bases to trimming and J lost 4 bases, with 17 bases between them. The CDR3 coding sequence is TGTGCTCTTGGGATTTGTCTTCCGCCCATCGATAAACTCATCTTT. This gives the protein CALGICLPPIDKLIF.

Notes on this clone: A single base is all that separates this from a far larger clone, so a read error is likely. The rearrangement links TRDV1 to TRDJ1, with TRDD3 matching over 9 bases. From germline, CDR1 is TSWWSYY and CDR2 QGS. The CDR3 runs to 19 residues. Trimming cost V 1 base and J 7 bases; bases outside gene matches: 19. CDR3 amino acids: CALGERGYSYVLGDRKLIF. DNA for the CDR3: TGTGCTCTTGGGGAACGGGGTTATTCCTACGTACTGGGGGACCGTAAACTCATCTTT.

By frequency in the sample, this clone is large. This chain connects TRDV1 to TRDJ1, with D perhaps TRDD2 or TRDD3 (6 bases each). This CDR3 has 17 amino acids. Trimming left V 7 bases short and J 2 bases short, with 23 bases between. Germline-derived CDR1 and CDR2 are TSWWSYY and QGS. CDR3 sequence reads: CALAYPTHWVRTDKLIF. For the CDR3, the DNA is TGTGCTCTTGCATATCCTACGCACTGGGTACGAACCGATAAACTCATCTTT.

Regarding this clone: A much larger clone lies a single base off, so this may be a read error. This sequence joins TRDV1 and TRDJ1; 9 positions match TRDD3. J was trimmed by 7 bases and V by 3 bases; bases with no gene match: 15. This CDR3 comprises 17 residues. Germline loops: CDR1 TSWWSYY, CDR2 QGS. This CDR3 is CALGENNWGRYVLKLIF. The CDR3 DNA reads TGTGCTCTTGGGGAGAACAACTGGGGGAGATACGTCCTTAAACTCATCTTT.

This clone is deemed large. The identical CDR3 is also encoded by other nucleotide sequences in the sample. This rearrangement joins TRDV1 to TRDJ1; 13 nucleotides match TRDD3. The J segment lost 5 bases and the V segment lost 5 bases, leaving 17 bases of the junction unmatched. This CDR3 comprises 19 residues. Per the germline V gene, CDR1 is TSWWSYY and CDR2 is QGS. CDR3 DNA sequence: TGTGCTCTTGGGACCCGTTCCCTACGGTACTGGGGGATACGGGATAAACTCATCTTT. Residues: CALGTRSLRYWGIRDKLIF.